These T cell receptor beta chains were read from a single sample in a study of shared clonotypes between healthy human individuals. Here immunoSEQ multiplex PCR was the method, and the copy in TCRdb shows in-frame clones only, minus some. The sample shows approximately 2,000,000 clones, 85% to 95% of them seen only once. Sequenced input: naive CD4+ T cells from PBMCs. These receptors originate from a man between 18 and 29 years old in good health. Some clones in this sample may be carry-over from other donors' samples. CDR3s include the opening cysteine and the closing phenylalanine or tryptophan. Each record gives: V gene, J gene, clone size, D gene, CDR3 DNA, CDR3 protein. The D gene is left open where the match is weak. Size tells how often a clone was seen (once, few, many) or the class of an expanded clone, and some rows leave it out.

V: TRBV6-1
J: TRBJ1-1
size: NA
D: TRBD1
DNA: TGTGCCAGCAGTGAGGGACAGGGGGCTAGACCTGAAGCTTTCTTT
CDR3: CASSEGQGARPEAFF

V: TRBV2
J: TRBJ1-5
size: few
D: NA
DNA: TGTGCCAGCAGTGGAGGAAATCAGCCCCAGCATTTT
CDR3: CASSGGNQPQHF

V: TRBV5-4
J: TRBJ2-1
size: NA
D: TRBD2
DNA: TGTGCCAGCAGCCCCACTAGCGGGATCCACTCCTACAATGAGCAGTTCTTC
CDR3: CASSPTSGIHSYNEQFF

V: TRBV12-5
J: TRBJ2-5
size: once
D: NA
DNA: TGTGCTAGTGGTTTGGTAGGAAGCGGGCGGGTTTACTTC
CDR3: CASGLVGSGRVYF

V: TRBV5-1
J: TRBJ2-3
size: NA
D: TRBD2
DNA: TGCGCCAGCAGCCCGCGAACTAGCGGCCCCACAGATACGCAGTATTTT
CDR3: CASSPRTSGPTDTQYF

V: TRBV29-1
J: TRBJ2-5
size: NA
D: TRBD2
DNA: TGCAGCACCCGACTAGCGGCTCAAGAGACCCAGTACTTC
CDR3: CSTRLAAQETQYF

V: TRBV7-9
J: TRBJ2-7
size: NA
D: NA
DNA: TGTGCCAGCAGCTTAGAGGGGGGGCTGCTCTACGAGCAGTACTTC
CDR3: CASSLEGGLLYEQYF

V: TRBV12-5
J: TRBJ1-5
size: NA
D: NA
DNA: TGTGCTAGTGGTTTGGGGCCCGGCCAACCCCAGCATTTT
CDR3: CASGLGPGQPQHF

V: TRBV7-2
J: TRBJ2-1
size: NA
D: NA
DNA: TGTGCCAGCAGCTTAGGGACGTACAATGAGCAGTTCTTC
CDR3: CASSLGTYNEQFF

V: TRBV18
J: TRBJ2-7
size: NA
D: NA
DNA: TGTGCCAGCTCACCTCAGTCAAACTTGGAGCAGTACTTC
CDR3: CASSPQSNLEQYF

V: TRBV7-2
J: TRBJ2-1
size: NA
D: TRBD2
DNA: TGTGCCAGCAGCACAACTAGCGGGAGGGTAAACAATGAGCAGTTCTTC
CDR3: CASSTTSGRVNNEQFF

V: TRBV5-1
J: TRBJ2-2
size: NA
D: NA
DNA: TGCGCCAGCAGCAATATCCCGGGGGAGCTGTTTTTT
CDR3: CASSNIPGELFF

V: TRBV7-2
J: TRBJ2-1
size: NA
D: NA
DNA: TGTGCCAGCAGCTTAGCTAAGAACAGGGAGTTCTTC
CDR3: CASSLAKNREFF

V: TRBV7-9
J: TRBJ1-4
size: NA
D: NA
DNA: TGTGCCAGCAGCTTAGGTCCTAGGAATGAAAAACTGTTTTTT
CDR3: CASSLGPRNEKLFF

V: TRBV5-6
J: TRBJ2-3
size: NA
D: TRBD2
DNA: TGTGCCAGCAGCTTGCCCGGGACTACTAGCACAGATACGCAGTATTTT
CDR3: CASSLPGTTSTDTQYF

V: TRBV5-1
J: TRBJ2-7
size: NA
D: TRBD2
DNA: TGCGCCAGCAGCTTGAGCGGGACTAGTCTCTACGAGCAGTACTTC
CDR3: CASSLSGTSLYEQYF

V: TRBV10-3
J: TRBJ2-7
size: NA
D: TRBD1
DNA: TGTGCCACCTTAACACAACCGGGACAGGGGGCCTACGAGCAGTACTTC
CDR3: CATLTQPGQGAYEQYF

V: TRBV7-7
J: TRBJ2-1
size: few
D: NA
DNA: TGTGCCAGCAGCGAGGGACTACAGGGCAATGAGCAGTTCTTC
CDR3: CASSEGLQGNEQFF

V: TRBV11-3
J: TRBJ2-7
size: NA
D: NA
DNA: TGTGCCAGCAGCTTAGGGGGGGACAACTACGAGCAGTACTTC
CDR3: CASSLGGDNYEQYF

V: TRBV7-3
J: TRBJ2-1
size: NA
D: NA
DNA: TGTGCCAGCAGCTTAACGAGAGACCCTCACAATGAGCAGTTCTTC
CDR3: CASSLTRDPHNEQFF

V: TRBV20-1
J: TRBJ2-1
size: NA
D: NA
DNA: TGCAGTGCTAAAGGACTCAATTGGCAGTTCTTC
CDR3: CSAKGLNWQFF

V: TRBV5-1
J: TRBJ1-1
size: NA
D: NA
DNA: TGCGCCAGCAGCTTGGTCGGGGTACAGGACACTGAAGCTTTCTTT
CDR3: CASSLVGVQDTEAFF

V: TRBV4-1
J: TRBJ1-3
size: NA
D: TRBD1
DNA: TGCGCCAGCAGCCAAGGACAGGGGACTGGAAACACCATATATTTT
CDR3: CASSQGQGTGNTIYF

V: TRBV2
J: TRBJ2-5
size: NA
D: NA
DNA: TGTGCCAGCAGTGGCGGCAGACAAGAGACCCAGTACTTC
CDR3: CASSGGRQETQYF

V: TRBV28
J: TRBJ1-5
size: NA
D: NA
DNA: TGTGCCAGCAGTTCCACCGCCGGGATGCTCAATCAGCCCCAGCATTTT
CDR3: CASSSTAGMLNQPQHF

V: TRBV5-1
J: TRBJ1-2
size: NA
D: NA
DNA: TGCGCCAGCAGCTTGGGGGAGCGATATGGCTACACCTTC
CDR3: CASSLGERYGYTF

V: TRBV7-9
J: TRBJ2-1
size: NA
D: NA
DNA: TGTGCCAGCAGCTTACCCCAGCGGAACAATGAGCAGTTCTTC
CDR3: CASSLPQRNNEQFF

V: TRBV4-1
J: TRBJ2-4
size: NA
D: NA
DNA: TGCGCCAGCAGCCAAGGCCCAGGACGAGGGGTAGCCAAAAACATTCAGTACTTC
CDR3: CASSQGPGRGVAKNIQYF

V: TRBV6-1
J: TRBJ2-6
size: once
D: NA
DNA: TGTGCCAGCAGTGTCACACTAGGGTACGTCCTGACTTTC
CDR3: CASSVTLGYVLTF

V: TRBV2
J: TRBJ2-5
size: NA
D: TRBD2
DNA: TGTGCCAGCAGGGACCCCGGCGGGAGGACCGGGACCCAGTACTTC
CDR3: CASRDPGGRTGTQYF

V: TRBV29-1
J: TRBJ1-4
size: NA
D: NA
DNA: TGCAGCGTTCAAGGGGTGGATGAAAAACTGTTTTTT
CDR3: CSVQGVDEKLFF

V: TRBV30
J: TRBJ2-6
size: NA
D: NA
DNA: TGTGCCTGGAGTTTGTCTGGGGCCAACGTCCTGACTTTC
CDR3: CAWSLSGANVLTF

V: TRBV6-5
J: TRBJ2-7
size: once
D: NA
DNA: TGTGCCAGCAGGGCAGGGCACACCAGCTCCTACGAGCAGTACTTC
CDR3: CASRAGHTSSYEQYF

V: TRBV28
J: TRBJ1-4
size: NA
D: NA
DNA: TGTGCCAGCAGTTCTAGCCATGAAAAACTGTTTTTT
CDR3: CASSSSHEKLFF

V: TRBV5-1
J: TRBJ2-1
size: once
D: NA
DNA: TGCGCCAGCAGCTTAGAGGGTCTCTACAATGAGCAGTTCTTC
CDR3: CASSLEGLYNEQFF

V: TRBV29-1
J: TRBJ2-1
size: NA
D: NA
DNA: TGCAGCGTCCCGTCTCCTACGACCAATGAGCAGTTCTTC
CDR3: CSVPSPTTNEQFF

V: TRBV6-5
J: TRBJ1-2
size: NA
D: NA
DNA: TGTGCCAGCAGTAATCAAGGTGGCGGCTACACCTTC
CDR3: CASSNQGGGYTF

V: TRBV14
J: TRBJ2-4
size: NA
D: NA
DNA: TGTGCCAGCAGCCCGGACCTAAATTGGAACATTCAGTACTTC
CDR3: CASSPDLNWNIQYF

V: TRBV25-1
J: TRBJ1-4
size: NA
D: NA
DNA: TGTGCCAGCAGTGTGGGGGGACGGGGGGAAGCTAATGAAAAACTGTTTTTT
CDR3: CASSVGGRGEANEKLFF

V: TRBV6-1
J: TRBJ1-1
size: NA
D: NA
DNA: TGTGCCAGCAGTGAATTGGGTTTCACTGAAGCTTTCTTT
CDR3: CASSELGFTEAFF

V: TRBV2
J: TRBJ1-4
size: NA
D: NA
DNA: TGTGCCAGCAGTGATGAACAGGGTGGCGAAAAACTGTTTTTT
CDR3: CASSDEQGGEKLFF

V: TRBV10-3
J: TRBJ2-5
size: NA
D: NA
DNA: TGTGCCATCAGCACAGGGTTTGGGACCCAGTACTTC
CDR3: CAISTGFGTQYF

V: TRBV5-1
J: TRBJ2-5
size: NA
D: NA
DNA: TGCGCCAGCAGCTTGGTGATCGCGGAGACCCAGTACTTC
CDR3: CASSLVIAETQYF

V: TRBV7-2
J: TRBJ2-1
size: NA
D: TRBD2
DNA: TGTGCCAGCAGCCAGCAGGGGCTAGCGGGGAACTACAATGAGCAGTTCTTC
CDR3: CASSQQGLAGNYNEQFF

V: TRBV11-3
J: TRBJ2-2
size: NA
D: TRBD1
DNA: TGTGCCAGCAGCCCCCGACAGGGGACCGGGGAGCTGTTTTTT
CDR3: CASSPRQGTGELFF

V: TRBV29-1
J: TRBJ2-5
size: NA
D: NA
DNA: TGCGTTACAGGGCAAGAGACCCAGTACTTC
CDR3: CVTGQETQYF

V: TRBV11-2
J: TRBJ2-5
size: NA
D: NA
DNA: TGTGCCAGCAGCTTCACGGGGGCGCAGGGAGAGACCCAGTACTTC
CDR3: CASSFTGAQGETQYF

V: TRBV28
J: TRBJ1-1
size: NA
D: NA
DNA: TGTGCCAGCAGTTTAGGGACCACTGAAGCTTTCTTT
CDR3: CASSLGTTEAFF

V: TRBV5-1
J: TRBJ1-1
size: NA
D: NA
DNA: TGCGCCAGCAGCGGCGGAGGAGGGGGTCCCCTAACTGAAGCTTTCTTT
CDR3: CASSGGGGGPLTEAFF

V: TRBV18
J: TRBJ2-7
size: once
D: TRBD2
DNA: TGTGCCAGCTCACCAGGACTAGCGGGACCCTACGAGCAGTACTTC
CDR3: CASSPGLAGPYEQYF

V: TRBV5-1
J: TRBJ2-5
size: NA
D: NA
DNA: TGCGCCAGCAGCTTCCGGTCGGTTGTGGAGACCCAGTACTTC
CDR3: CASSFRSVVETQYF

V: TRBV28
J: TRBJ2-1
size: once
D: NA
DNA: TGTGCCAGCAGTCCCGGCGGACGTGGGGAGAATGAGCAGTTCTTC
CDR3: CASSPGGRGENEQFF

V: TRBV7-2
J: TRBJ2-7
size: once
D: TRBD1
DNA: TGTGCCAGCAGCTTAGCACAGGACAGGGGACAGTACTTC
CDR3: CASSLAQDRGQYF

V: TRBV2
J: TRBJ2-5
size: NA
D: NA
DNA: TGTGCCAGCAGTGACCGAGGGGGGGCGGAGACCCAGTACTTC
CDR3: CASSDRGGAETQYF

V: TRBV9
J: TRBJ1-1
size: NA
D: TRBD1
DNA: TGTGCCAGCAGCCCCCGGACAGGAGGAATGAACACTGAAGCTTTCTTT
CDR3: CASSPRTGGMNTEAFF

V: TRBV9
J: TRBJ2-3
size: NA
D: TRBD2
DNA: TGTGCCAGCAGCGTAGGCGGGAGTGGCAGAGATACGCAGTATTTT
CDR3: CASSVGGSGRDTQYF

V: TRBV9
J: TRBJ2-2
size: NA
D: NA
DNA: TGTGCCAGCAGCGTAACCCCCAGGGACACCGGGGAGCTGTTTTTT
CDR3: CASSVTPRDTGELFF

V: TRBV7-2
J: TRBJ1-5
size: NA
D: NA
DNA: TGTGCCAGCAGCCTTTCCAGTACAGGGAGCAATCAGCCCCAGCATTTT
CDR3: CASSLSSTGSNQPQHF

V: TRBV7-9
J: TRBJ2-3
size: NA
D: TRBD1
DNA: TGTGCCGGATCGACAGGGGGCGGCACAGATACGCAGTATTTT
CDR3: CAGSTGGGTDTQYF